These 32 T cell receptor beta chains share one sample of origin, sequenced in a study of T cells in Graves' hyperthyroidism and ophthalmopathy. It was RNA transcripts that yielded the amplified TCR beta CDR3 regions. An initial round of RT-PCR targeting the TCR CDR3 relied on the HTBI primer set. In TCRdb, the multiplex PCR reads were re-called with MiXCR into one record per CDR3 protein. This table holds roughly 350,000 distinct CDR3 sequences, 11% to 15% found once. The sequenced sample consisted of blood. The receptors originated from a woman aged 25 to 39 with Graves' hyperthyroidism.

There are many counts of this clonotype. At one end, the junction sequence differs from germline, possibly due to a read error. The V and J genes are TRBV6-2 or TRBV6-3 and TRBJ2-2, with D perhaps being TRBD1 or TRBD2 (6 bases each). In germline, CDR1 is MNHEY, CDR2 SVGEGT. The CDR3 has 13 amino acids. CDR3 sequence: CASRRDNNGELFF. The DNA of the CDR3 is TGTGCCAGCAGGCGGGACAACAACGGGGAGCTGTTTTTT.

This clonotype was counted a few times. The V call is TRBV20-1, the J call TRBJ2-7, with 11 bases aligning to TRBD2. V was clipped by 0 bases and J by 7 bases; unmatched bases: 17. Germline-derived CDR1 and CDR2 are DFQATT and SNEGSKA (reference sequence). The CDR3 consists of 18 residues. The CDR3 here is CSARDVGTSGALLGEQYF. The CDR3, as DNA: TGCAGTGCTAGAGATGTAGGGACTAGCGGAGCCCTCTTAGGGGAGCAGTACTTC.

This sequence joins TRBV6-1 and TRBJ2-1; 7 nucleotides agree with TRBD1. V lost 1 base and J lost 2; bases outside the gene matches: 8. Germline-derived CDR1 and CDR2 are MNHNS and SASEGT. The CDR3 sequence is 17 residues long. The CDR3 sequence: CASSEDLLGQPYNEQFF. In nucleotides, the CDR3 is TGTGCCAGCAGTGAAGACCTCCTGGGACAGCCCTACAATGAGCAGTTCTTC.

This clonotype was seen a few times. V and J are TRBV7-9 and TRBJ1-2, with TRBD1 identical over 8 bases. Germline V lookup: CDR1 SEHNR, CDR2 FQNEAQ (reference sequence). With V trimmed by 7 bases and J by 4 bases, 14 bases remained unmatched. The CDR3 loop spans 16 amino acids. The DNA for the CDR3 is TGTGCCAGCACCCCACCGCTCGACAGGGGCTTCTATGGCTACACCTTC. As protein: CASTPPLDRGFYGYTF.

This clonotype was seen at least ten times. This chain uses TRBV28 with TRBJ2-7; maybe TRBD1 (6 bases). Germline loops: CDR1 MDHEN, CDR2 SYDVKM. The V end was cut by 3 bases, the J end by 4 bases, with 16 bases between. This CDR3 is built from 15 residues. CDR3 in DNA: TGTGCCAGCAGTTTTGGTGGGGGCCAGTTTTACGAGCAGTACTTC. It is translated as CASSFGGGQFYEQYF. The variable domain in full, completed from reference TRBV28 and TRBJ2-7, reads DVKVTQSSRYLVKRTGEKVFLECVQDMDHENMFWYRQDPGLGLRLIYFSYDVKMKEKGDIPEGYSVSREKKERFSLILESASTNQTSMYLCASSFGGGQFYEQYFGPGTRLTVT.

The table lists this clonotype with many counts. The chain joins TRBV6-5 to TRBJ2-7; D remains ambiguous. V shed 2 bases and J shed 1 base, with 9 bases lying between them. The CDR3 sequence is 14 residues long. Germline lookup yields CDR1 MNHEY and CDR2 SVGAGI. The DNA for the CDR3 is TGTGCCAGCAGTTACCCAGGCGGATCCTACGAGCAGTACTTC. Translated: CASSYPGGSYEQYF.

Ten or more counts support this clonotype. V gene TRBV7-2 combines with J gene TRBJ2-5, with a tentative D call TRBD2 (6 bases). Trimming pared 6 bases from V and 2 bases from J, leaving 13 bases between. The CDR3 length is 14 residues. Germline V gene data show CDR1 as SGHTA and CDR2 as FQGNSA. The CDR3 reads CASRVGGGQETQYF. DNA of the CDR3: TGTGCCAGCAGGGTTGGGGGAGGACAAGAGACCCAGTACTTC.

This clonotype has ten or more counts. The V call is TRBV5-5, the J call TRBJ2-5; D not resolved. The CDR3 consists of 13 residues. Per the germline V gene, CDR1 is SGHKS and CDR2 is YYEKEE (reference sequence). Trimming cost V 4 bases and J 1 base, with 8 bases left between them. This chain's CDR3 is CASSQAPQETQYF. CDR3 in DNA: TGTGCCAGCAGCCAGGCACCCCAAGAGACCCAGTACTTC.

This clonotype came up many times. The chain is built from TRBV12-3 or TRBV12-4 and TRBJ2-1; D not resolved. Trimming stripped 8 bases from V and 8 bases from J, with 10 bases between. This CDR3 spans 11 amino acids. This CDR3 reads CASGPGHEQFF. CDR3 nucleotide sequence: TGTGCCAGCGGCCCCGGGCATGAGCAGTTCTTC.

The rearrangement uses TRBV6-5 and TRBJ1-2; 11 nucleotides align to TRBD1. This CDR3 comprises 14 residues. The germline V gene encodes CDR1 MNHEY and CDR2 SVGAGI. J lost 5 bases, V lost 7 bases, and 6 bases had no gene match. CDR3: CASMFRDRGYGYTF. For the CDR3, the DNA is TGTGCCAGCATGTTCCGGGACAGGGGGTATGGCTACACCTTC.

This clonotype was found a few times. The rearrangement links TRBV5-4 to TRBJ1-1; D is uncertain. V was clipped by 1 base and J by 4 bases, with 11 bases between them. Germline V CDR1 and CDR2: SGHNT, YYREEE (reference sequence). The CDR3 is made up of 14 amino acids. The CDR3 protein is CASSLRGFGTEAFF. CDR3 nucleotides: TGTGCCAGCAGCTTGCGAGGTTTCGGCACTGAAGCTTTCTTT.

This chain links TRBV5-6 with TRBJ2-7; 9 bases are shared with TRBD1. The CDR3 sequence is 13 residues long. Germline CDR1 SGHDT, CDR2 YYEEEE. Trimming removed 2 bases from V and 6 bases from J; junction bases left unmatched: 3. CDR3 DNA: TGTGCCAGCAGCTTTGGGACAGGGTCCGAGCAGTACTTC. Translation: CASSFGTGSEQYF.

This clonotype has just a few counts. The CDR3 region has the DNA TGTGCCAGCAGCTTAGCGACAGGGGAGGGAGGCGAAAAACTGTTTTTT. This codes for CASSLATGEGGEKLFF. The gene calls are TRBV7-9 and TRBJ1-4; 8 bases match TRBD1. From germline, CDR1 is SEHNR and CDR2 FQNEAQ (reference sequence). V shed 0 bases, J shed 8 bases, and the junction held 8 bases outside the gene matches. The CDR3 spans 16 residues.

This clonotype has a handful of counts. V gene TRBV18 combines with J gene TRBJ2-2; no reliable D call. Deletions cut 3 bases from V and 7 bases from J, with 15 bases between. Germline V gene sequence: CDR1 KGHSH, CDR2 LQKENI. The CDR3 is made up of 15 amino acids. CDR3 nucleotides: TGTGCCAGCTCACCGACACAGACAAACCTCGGGGAGCTGTTTTTT. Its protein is CASSPTQTNLGELFF.

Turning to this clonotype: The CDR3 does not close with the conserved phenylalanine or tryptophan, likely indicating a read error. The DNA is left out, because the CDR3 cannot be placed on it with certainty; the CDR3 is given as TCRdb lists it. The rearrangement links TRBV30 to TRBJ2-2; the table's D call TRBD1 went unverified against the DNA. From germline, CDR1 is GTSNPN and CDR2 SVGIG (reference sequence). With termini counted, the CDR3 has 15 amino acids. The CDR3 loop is CASAPRGRRAGELLV.

CDR3 bases: TGTGCCAGCTCCCAGGAGGGAAATACGCAGTATTTT. Translating gives CASSQEGNTQYF. The genes are TRBV18 and TRBJ2-3; tentatively, D is TRBD2 (6 bases). This CDR3 is built from 12 residues. The germline V and J ends were trimmed by 6 bases and 7 bases, with 11 bases remaining between them. Germline V lookup: CDR1 KGHSH, CDR2 LQKENI.

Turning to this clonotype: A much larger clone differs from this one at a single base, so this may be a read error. The CDR3, as DNA: TGCGCCAGCAACAGGGGCGCCGAGGGTACGCAGTATTTT. Amino acids: CASNRGAEGTQYF. The genes are TRBV5-1 and TRBJ2-3; TRBD1 matches at 7 bases. After removal of 6 bases from V and 8 bases from J, the junction contained 9 bases not matched to a gene. Looked up from germline, CDR1 is SGHRS and CDR2 is YFSETQ. The CDR3 has 13 amino acids.

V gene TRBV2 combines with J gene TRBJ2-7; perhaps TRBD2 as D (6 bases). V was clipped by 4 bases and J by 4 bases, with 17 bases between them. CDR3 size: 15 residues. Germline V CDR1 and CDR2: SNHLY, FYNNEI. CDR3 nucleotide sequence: TGTGCCAGCAGTGCTTTTCCCAGCGGGCCATACGAGCAGTACTTC. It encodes CASSAFPSGPYEQYF.

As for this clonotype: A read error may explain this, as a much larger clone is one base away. The CDR3 DNA is TGTGCCAGCAGTTGGCGAAGCGGGAGGAAGGAGACCCAGTACTTC. It specifies CASSWRSGRKETQYF. The rearrangement links TRBV11-1 to TRBJ2-5; TRBD2 agrees at 9 bases. The ends lost 6 bases at V and 5 bases at J; junction bases unmatched: 10. Germline CDR1 SGHAT, CDR2 FQDESV (reference sequence). The CDR3 has 15 amino acids. Together with reference TRBV11-1 and TRBJ2-5, the CDR3 gives the full variable domain: EAEVAQSPRYKITEKSQAVAFWCDPISGHATLYWYRQILGQGPELLVQFQDESVVDDSQLPKDRFSAERLKGVDSTLKIQPAELGDSAMYLCASSWRSGRKETQYFGPGTRLLVL.

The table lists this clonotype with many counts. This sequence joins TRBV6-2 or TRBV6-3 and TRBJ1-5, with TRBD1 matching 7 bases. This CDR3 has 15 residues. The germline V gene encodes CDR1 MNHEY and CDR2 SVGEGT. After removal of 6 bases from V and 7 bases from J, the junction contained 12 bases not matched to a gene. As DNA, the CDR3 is TGTGCCAGCAGCAAGACAGGGCCGATCCTGCAGCCCCAGCATTTT. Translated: CASSKTGPILQPQHF.

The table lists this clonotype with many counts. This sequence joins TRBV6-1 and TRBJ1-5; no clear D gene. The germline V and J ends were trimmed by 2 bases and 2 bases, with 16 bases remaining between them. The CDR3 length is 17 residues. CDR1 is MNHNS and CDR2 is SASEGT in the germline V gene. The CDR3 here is CASSERLGKVGNQPQHF. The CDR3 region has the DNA TGTGCCAGCAGTGAAAGGTTAGGGAAAGTCGGCAATCAGCCCCAGCATTTT.

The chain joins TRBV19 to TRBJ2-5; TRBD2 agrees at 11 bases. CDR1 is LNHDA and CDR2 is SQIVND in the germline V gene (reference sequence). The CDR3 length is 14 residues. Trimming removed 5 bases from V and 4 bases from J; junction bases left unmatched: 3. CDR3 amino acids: CASSVAGGVETQYF. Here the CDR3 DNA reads TGTGCCAGTAGTGTAGCGGGAGGGGTAGAGACCCAGTACTTC.

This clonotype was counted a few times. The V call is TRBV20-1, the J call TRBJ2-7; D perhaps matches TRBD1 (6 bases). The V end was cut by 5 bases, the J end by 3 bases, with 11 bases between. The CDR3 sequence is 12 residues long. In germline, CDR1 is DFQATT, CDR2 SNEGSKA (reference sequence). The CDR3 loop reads CSAATGSYEQYF. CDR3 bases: TGCAGTGCTGCCACAGGGAGCTACGAGCAGTACTTC.

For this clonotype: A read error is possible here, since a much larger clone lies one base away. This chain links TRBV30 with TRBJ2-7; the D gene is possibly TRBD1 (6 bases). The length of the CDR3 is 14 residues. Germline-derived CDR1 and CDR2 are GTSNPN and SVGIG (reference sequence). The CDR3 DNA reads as TGTGACTGGAGTCAGGGGATGGGATCGGGAGAGCAGTACTTC. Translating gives CDWSQGMGSGEQYF.

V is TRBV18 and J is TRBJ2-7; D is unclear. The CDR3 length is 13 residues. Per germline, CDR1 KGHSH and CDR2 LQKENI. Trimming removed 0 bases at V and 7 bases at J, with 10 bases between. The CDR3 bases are TGTGCCAGCTCACCACCGGGCGGACGGGAGCAGTACTTC. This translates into CASSPPGGREQYF. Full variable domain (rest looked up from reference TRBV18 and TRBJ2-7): NAGVMQNPRHLVRRRGQEARLRCSPMKGHSHVYWYRQLPEEGLKFMVYLQKENIIDESGMPKERFSAEFPKEGPSILRIQQVVRGDSAAYFCASSPPGGREQYFGPGTRLTVT.

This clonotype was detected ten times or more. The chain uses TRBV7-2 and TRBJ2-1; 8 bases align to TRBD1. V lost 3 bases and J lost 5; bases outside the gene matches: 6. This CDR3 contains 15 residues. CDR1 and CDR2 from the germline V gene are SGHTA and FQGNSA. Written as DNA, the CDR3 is TGTGCCAGCAGCTTGGACAGGGTACTTGACAATGAGCAGTTCTTC. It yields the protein CASSLDRVLDNEQFF.

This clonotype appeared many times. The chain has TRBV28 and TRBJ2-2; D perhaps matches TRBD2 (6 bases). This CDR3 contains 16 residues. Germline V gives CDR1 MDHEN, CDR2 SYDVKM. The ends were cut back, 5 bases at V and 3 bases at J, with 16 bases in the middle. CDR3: CASSGGTGTYTGELFF. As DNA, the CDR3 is TGTGCCAGCAGTGGGGGGACCGGGACCTACACCGGGGAGCTGTTTTTT.

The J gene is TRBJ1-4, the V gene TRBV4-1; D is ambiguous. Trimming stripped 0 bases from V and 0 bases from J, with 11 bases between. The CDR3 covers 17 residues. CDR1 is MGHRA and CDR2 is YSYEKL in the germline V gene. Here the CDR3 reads CASSQDIGVSTNEKLFF. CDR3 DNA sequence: TGCGCCAGCAGCCAAGACATCGGTGTTTCAACTAATGAAAAACTGTTTTTT.

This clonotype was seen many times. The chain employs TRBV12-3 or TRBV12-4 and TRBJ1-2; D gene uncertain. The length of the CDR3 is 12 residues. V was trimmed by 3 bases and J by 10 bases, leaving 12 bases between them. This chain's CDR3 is CASSLQGHLYTF. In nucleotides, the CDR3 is TGTGCCAGCAGTTTGCAAGGCCACCTCTACACCTTC.

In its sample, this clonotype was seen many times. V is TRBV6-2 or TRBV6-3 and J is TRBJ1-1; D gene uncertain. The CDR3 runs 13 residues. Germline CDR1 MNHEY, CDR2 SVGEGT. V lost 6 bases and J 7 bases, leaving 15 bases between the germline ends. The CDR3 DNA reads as TGTGCCAGCAGAAGACAAACGAAAAATGAAGCTTTCTTT. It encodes CASRRQTKNEAFF.

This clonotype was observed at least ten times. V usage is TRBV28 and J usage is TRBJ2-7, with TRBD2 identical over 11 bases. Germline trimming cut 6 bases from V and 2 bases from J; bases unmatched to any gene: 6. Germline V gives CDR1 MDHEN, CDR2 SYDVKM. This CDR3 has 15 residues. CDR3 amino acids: CASRKGLAATYEQYF. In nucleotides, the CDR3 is TGTGCCAGCAGAAAGGGACTAGCGGCTACCTACGAGCAGTACTTC.

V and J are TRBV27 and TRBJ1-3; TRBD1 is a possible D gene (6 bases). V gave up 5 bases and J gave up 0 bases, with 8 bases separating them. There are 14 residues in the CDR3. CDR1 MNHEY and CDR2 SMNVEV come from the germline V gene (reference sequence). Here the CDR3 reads CASSRQASGNTIYF. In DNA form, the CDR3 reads TGTGCCAGCAGTAGACAGGCCTCTGGAAACACCATATATTTT.